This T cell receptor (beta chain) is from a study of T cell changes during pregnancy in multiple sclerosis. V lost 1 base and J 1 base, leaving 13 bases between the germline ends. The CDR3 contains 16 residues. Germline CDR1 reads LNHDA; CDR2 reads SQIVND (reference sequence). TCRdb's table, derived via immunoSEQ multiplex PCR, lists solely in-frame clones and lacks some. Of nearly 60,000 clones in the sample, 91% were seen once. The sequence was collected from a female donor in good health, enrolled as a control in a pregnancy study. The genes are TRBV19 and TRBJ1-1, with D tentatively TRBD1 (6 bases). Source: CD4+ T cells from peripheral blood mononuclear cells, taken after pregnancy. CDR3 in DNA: TGTGCCAGTAGTATAGCGCCGGACAGTTCGAACACTGAAGCTTTCTTT. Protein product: CASSIAPDSSNTEAFF.